This TCR beta chain was found in a study of OX40 agonist ivuxolimab in advanced cancers. Method: immunoSEQ multiplex PCR; TCRdb's copy keeps in-frame clones and lacks some. The sample has around 70,000 clones, around 85% seen once. The material was CD4+ or CD8+ T cells sorted from blood, obtained in a trial of the OX40 agonist ivuxolimab. The clonotype was recovered from an adult with an advanced solid tumor such as melanoma, head and neck, liver or kidney cancer.

DNA of the CDR3: TGTGCCAGCAGCCACCCCGGGACTAGCGGAAATGAGCAGTTCTTC. This translates into CASSHPGTSGNEQFF. This chain uses TRBV7-6 with TRBJ2-1; 11 bases are a match to TRBD2. This CDR3 spans 15 amino acids. Germline CDR1 is SGHVS and CDR2 is FNYEAQ. The junction had 7 bases not matched to a gene; V was cut back by 5 bases and J by 7 bases.